The 14 T cell receptor beta chains below come from one sample, sequenced in a study of regulatory T cells in long-lasting Graves disease. Libraries of TCR beta came from iRepertoire HTBI primers plus Arm-PCR of CDR3 regions. TCRdb itself ran the multiplex PCR reads through MiXCR, one entry per CDR3 protein. The sample consists of 530,000 or so distinct CDR3 sequences, more than 15% of them appearing once. Time point of the sample: newly diagnosed GD, antithyroid drugs for less than 3 months. PBMC RNA was the source of the TCR library. This sample also appeared in a second study, on T cells in Graves' hyperthyroidism and ophthalmopathy.

The starting material was peripheral blood mononuclear cells (PBMCs), obtained at new diagnosis, from a patient treated with antithyroid drugs. Receptors originate from a man between 18 and 35 years old with Graves disease.

This clonotype was recorded many times. This chain links TRBV2 with TRBJ2-3; no firm D call. V gave up 8 bases and J gave up 2 bases, with 11 bases separating them. The length of the CDR3 is 13 residues. Germline V gives CDR1 SNHLY, CDR2 FYNNEI. Here the CDR3 DNA reads TGTGCCAGCCGGCAGGACCACACAGATACGCAGTATTTT. This encodes CASRQDHTDTQYF.

The chain is built from TRBV6-2 or TRBV6-3 and TRBJ2-2, with TRBD2 matching 9 bases. The J segment lost 3 bases and the V segment lost 2 bases, leaving 7 bases of the junction unmatched. Germline V CDR1 and CDR2: MNHEY, SVGEGT. The CDR3 loop spans 17 amino acids. As DNA, the CDR3 is TGTGCCAGCAGTTACCCCAGCGGGAGGCGCTACACCGGGGAGCTGTTTTTT. Amino acid sequence: CASSYPSGRRYTGELFF.

In this sample, this clonotype turned up a few times. The chain uses TRBV20-1 and TRBJ2-7; 7 positions agree with TRBD1. V lost 5 bases, J lost 6 bases, and 4 bases stayed unmatched. Germline CDR1 reads DFQATT; CDR2 reads SNEGSKA (reference sequence). The CDR3 runs to 11 residues. The CDR3 DNA reads as TGCAGTGCTTTTACAGGGGCCGAGCAGTACTTC. Encoded protein: CSAFTGAEQYF.

In this sample, this clonotype turned up a few times. The CDR3 sequence is CSARDKRVLGYTF. As DNA, the CDR3 is TGCAGTGCTAGAGATAAGAGGGTCCTCGGCTACACCTTC. The genes are TRBV20-1 and TRBJ1-2, with D unclear. Per germline, CDR1 DFQATT and CDR2 SNEGSKA (reference sequence). The CDR3 runs to 13 residues. Between the trimmed V and J ends, which lost 0 bases and 8 bases, there was a span of 13 bases.

The chain joins TRBV11-2 to TRBJ2-7, with a tentative D call TRBD2 (6 bases). CDR3 length: 13 amino acids. The germline gives CDR1 SGHAT, CDR2 FQNNGV. The germline V and J ends were trimmed by 4 bases and 6 bases, with 13 bases remaining between them. The CDR3 is CASSSRLVSEQYF. The CDR3 region has the DNA TGTGCCAGCAGCTCCCGACTAGTTTCCGAGCAGTACTTC.

The J gene is TRBJ2-3, the V gene TRBV28; 8 nucleotides line up with TRBD1. The end of the DNA aligns better with TRBJ2-5, so the J call may be wrong. Germline V CDR1 and CDR2: MDHEN, SYDVKM. This CDR3 has 16 residues. This CDR3 is CASSFGRGLLRETQYF. CDR3 nucleotide sequence: TGTGCCAGCAGTTTTGGCAGGGGGCTTTTGAGAGAGACCCAGTACTTC.

This clonotype was detected ten times or more. The chain combines TRBV7-2 with TRBJ2-5; TRBD2 matches at 12 bases. The germline V gene encodes CDR1 SGHTA and CDR2 FQGNSA. The V segment lost 1 base and the J segment 0 bases; nucleotides outside the gene matches: 9. This CDR3 spans 19 amino acids. CDR3 in DNA: TGTGCCAGCAGCTTAGGACTAGCGGGAGCTACCCAGTACCAAGAGACCCAGTACTTC. As protein: CASSLGLAGATQYQETQYF.

This clonotype was detected ten times or more. CDR3 in DNA: TGTGCCAGCAGTCTAGCGGGAGGGTTTGAGCAGTTCTTC. It yields the protein CASSLAGGFEQFF. The chain has TRBV11-2 and TRBJ2-1; 12 nucleotides agree with TRBD2. The germline V gene encodes CDR1 SGHAT and CDR2 FQNNGV. CDR3 length: 13 amino acids. V lost 6 bases, J lost 9 bases, and 3 bases stayed unmatched.

The table lists this clonotype with a few counts. Since a far larger clone is one base different, this is likely a read error. CDR3 DNA: TGCGCCAGCAGCCCCCAGGGGCGGGGACAGACATACAATGAGCAGTACTTC. Its translation is CASSPQGRGQTYNEQYF. This chain links TRBV5-1 with TRBJ2-7; TRBD1 is a possible D gene (7 bases). The CDR3 is 17 amino acids. V lost 4 bases and J lost 7, with 27 bases in between. CDR1 SGHRS and CDR2 YFSETQ come from the germline V gene. The variable domain in full, completed from reference TRBV5-1 and TRBJ2-7, reads KAGVTQTPRYLIKTRGQQVTLSCSPISGHRSVSWYQQTPGQGLQFLFEYFSETQRNKGNFPGRFSGRQFSNSRSEMNVSTLELGDSALYLCASSPQGRGQTYNEQYFGPGTRLTVT.

This chain joins TRBV20-1 and TRBJ1-3; D unclear. The CDR3 has 13 amino acids. Germline CDR1 DFQATT, CDR2 SNEGSKA (reference sequence). With 6 bases removed from V and 0 bases from J, the gap between germline ends came to 9 bases. The CDR3 sequence: CSAPEFSGNTIYF. The CDR3 nucleotides are TGCAGTGCACCAGAGTTCTCTGGAAACACCATATATTTT.

Only a few counts were recorded for this clonotype. CDR3 in DNA: TGTGCCAGCAGCTTACTAGCGGGAGGGCCCTCCGATACGCAGTATTTT. Encoded protein: CASSLLAGGPSDTQYF. The genes are TRBV7-9 and TRBJ2-3; 12 bases align to TRBD2. Unmatched junction bases numbered 6, after V lost 2 bases and J lost 6 bases. CDR3 size: 16 residues. Germline V gene data show CDR1 as SEHNR and CDR2 as FQNEAQ (reference sequence).

This chain links TRBV27 with TRBJ2-3, with a possible D match to TRBD2 (6 bases). V lost 6 bases, J lost 0 bases, and 16 bases lay in between. Germline lookup yields CDR1 MNHEY and CDR2 SMNVEV (reference sequence). The CDR3 is 16 amino acids. Here the CDR3 reads CASRRGESLSTDTQYF. As DNA, the CDR3 is TGTGCCAGCAGGCGGGGCGAAAGCTTAAGCACAGATACGCAGTATTTT.

There are a few counts of this clonotype. J is TRBJ2-3 and V is TRBV5-1; D call uncertain. Germline CDR1 and CDR2: SGHRS and YFSETQ. The CDR3 loop spans 14 amino acids. V was cut by 2 bases and J by 1 base, with 8 bases left in between. The CDR3 region is CASSFLERTDTQYF. CDR3 DNA sequence: TGCGCCAGCAGCTTCCTCGAGCGCACAGATACGCAGTATTTT. The full variable domain, with the rest looked up from reference TRBV5-1 and TRBJ2-3, is KAGVTQTPRYLIKTRGQQVTLSCSPISGHRSVSWYQQTPGQGLQFLFEYFSETQRNKGNFPGRFSGRQFSNSRSEMNVSTLELGDSALYLCASSFLERTDTQYFGPGTRLTVL.

The genes are TRBV20-1 and TRBJ2-1; 11 positions agree with TRBD2. After removal of 3 bases from V and 4 bases from J, the junction contained 2 bases not matched to a gene. The CDR3 spans 14 residues. Per germline, CDR1 DFQATT and CDR2 SNEGSKA (reference sequence). CDR3 DNA sequence: TGCAGTGCTAGGACTAGCGGGGAGTACAATGAGCAGTTCTTC. Translated: CSARTSGEYNEQFF.